The clone carrying this TCR beta chain was detected many times. Its antigen is as yet unknown. The sample is drawn from a study of T-cell reconstitution after alpha-beta-depleted transplantation in children. The study, taken as a whole, reports: Several hundred expanded graft clones reportedly supplied alpha-beta T cells about two months after transplant. Surviving thymic progenitors and recipient T cells were the source of high TCRbeta diversity at day 60 in some patients. T-cell numbers and diversity, one year after transplant, stemmed largely from T cells that were newly produced.

Unique molecular identifiers were used in preparing the TCRbeta library. TCRdb re-called the PCR reads through MiXCR, storing one row per CDR3 protein. The profile covers 450,000 to 600,000 distinct CDR3 sequences, with about 10% appearing a single time and just over 2% taken by the ten largest. This sequence was found in a child aged 2-9 years with inherited bone marrow failure, due to receive a stem cell transplant. Specimen: PBMCs, collected before TCRalphabeta/CD19-depleted stem cell transplant.

CDR3 amino acids: CASSSLGLAGRSYNEQFF. As DNA, the CDR3 is TGCGCCAGCAGCTCTTTGGGACTAGCGGGGCGCTCCTACAATGAGCAGTTCTTC. The chain employs TRBV5-1 and TRBJ2-1; 13 positions match TRBD2. The CDR3 is made up of 18 amino acids. V shed 3 bases and J 0 bases; nucleotides not matched to a gene: 6. The germline gives CDR1 SGHRS, CDR2 YFSETQ.